The 26 T cell receptor beta chains presented below share a single source sample, sequenced in a study of T cells after yellow fever vaccination. TCRdb reanalysed the 5' RACE reads using MiXCR and keeps one entry per CDR3 protein. The sample shows under 600,000 distinct CDR3 sequences, roughly a fifth of them seen only once. The sequencing used PBMCs, collected less than 25 days after the first yellow fever vaccination. These receptors all stem from a man aged 18 to 29 who received the YFV17D yellow fever vaccine.

This clonotype was seen ten or more times. The rearrangement links TRBV5-1 to TRBJ1-1, with D uncertain. This CDR3 spans 14 amino acids. The germline V gene has CDR1 SGHRS and CDR2 YFSETQ. V was trimmed by 4 bases and J by 2 bases, leaving 12 bases between them. CDR3 sequence (DNA): TGCGCCAGCAGCCCTGGTTTTGGTAACACTGAAGCTTTCTTT. Translated, it gives CASSPGFGNTEAFF.

The J gene is TRBJ1-4, the V gene TRBV25-1; D uncertain. The CDR3 covers 14 residues. CDR1 is MGHDK and CDR2 is SYGVNS in the germline V gene. Trimming left V 6 bases short and J 6 bases short, with 14 bases between. The CDR3 DNA is TGTGCCAGCAGGCCTTCCTCGCCCGATGAAAAACTGTTTTTT. Its protein is CASRPSSPDEKLFF.

This chain uses TRBV5-4 with TRBJ2-5; 9 bases line up with TRBD2. The CDR3 has 15 residues. Trimming took 4 bases from V and 5 from J; bases not matched to a gene: 9. Germline V gene lookup returns CDR1 SGHNT and CDR2 YYREEE (reference sequence). Here the CDR3 reads CASSLAGSGMETQYF. As DNA, the CDR3 is TGTGCCAGCAGCCTAGCGGGGAGCGGGATGGAGACCCAGTACTTC.

V and J are TRBV10-3 and TRBJ2-7, with a possible D match to TRBD2 (5 bases). The germline V gene has CDR1 ENHRY and CDR2 SYGVKD. This CDR3 has 14 residues. Trimming pared 0 bases from V and 5 bases from J, leaving 11 bases between. CDR3 region: CAISESRAVNEQYF. The CDR3 region has the DNA TGTGCCATCAGTGAGTCGAGGGCAGTCAACGAGCAGTACTTC.

J is TRBJ1-6 and V is TRBV9; perhaps TRBD1 as D (6 bases). This CDR3 region has 13 residues. The germline V and J ends were trimmed by 3 bases and 9 bases, with 10 bases remaining between them. CDR1 and CDR2 from the germline V gene are SGDLS and YYNGEE. The CDR3 DNA reads as TGTGCCAGCAGCGCCATGGACAGTTCACCCCTCCACTTT. It yields the protein CASSAMDSSPLHF.

This clonotype occurred a few times. This chain links TRBV12-3 or TRBV12-4 with TRBJ2-5, with a possible D match to TRBD1 (5 bases). V was cut by 8 bases and J by 2 bases, with 12 bases left in between. The CDR3 is 13 amino acids. CDR3 residues: CASGQGQQETQYF. The CDR3 region has the DNA TGTGCCAGCGGGCAGGGCCAACAAGAGACCCAGTACTTC.

This chain joins TRBV4-3 and TRBJ2-6; a weak D match, TRBD1 (5 bases). The germline CDR1 and CDR2 sequences are LGHNA and YSLEER. The CDR3 loop spans 16 amino acids. V lost 4 bases and J 7 bases, leaving 17 bases between the germline ends. The CDR3 region is CASSPSARGRANVLTF. The CDR3 DNA reads TGCGCCAGCAGCCCTTCTGCAAGGGGAAGAGCCAACGTCCTGACTTTC.

The table lists this clonotype with a few counts. The V gene is TRBV12-3 or TRBV12-4, the J gene TRBJ1-1, with D unresolved. CDR3 size: 14 residues. V was clipped by 7 bases and J by 0 bases, with 12 bases between them. This CDR3 is CASTSEGLNTEAFF. The DNA of the CDR3 is TGTGCCAGCACCTCGGAGGGATTGAACACTGAAGCTTTCTTT.

This clonotype has more than one count but fewer than ten. J is TRBJ2-1 and V is TRBV20-1; D is undetermined. Germline CDR1 is DFQATT and CDR2 is SNEGSKA (reference sequence). V lost 5 bases, J lost 0 bases, and 11 bases lay in between. The CDR3 covers 14 residues. DNA of the CDR3: TGCAGTGCTTCCCGGATCGGCTCCTACAATGAGCAGTTCTTC. Amino acids: CSASRIGSYNEQFF.

The V and J genes are TRBV5-1 and TRBJ2-1, with D unresolved. In germline, CDR1 is SGHRS, CDR2 YFSETQ. With 0 bases removed from V and 10 bases from J, the gap between germline ends came to 5 bases. CDR3 length: 11 amino acids. CDR3 in DNA: TGCGCCAGCAGCTTGGAAGTAGAGCAGTTCTTC. Translation gives CASSLEVEQFF.

CDR3 protein: CSAREGQGISYNSPLHF. The CDR3, as DNA: TGCAGTGCTAGAGAGGGGCAGGGGATCTCCTATAATTCACCCCTCCACTTT. The chain carries TRBV20-1 and TRBJ1-6, with D tentatively TRBD1 (6 bases). Trimming removed 0 bases from V and 0 bases from J, with 12 bases in between. CDR3 length equals 17 residues. Germline V CDR1 and CDR2: DFQATT, SNEGSKA (reference sequence).

The rearrangement uses TRBV4-1 and TRBJ1-2; D unresolved. Germline loops: CDR1 MGHRA, CDR2 YSYEKL. CDR3 size: 13 residues. Deletions cut 0 bases from V and 1 base from J, with 3 bases between. For the CDR3, the DNA is TGCGCCAGCAGCCAAGAGCGTAACTATGGCTACACCTTC. Translated, it gives CASSQERNYGYTF.

The V and J genes are TRBV12-3 or TRBV12-4 and TRBJ2-2; D not resolved. Trimming stripped 2 bases from V and 6 bases from J, with 7 bases between. The CDR3 has 13 residues. The CDR3 protein is CASSLRHSGELFF. For the CDR3, the DNA is TGTGCCAGCAGTTTAAGACACTCCGGGGAGCTGTTTTTT.

This clonotype was observed a few times. This chain joins TRBV20-1 and TRBJ2-7, with a weak D call TRBD1 (6 bases). Per germline, CDR1 DFQATT and CDR2 SNEGSKA (reference sequence). Trimming shortened V by 1 base and J by 1 base, and 8 bases separated the two germline ends. This CDR3 comprises 13 residues. The CDR3 region is CSARAGTSYEQYF. The CDR3 DNA follows: TGCAGTGCTAGAGCTGGGACATCCTACGAGCAGTACTTC.

J is TRBJ2-3 and V is TRBV25-1, with D perhaps TRBD1 (6 bases). CDR3 length: 22 amino acids. Germline loops: CDR1 MGHDK, CDR2 SYGVNS. The V end lost 4 bases, the J end lost 0 bases, and 32 bases lay between the germline ends. In nucleotides, the CDR3 is TGTGCCAGCAGTGGCCTACCTATCGACAGGAATATCCTACTGGATAGCACAGATACGCAGTATTTT. Translated, it gives CASSGLPIDRNILLDSTDTQYF. The full variable domain, its missing parts supplied by reference TRBV25-1 and TRBJ2-3, is EADIYQTPRYLVIGTGKKITLECSQTMGHDKMYWYQQDPGMELHLIHYSYGVNSTEKGDLSSESTVSRIRTEHFPLTLESARPSHTSQYLCASSGLPIDRNILLDSTDTQYFGPGTRLTVL.

This clonotype was counted between two and nine times. The chain employs TRBV20-1 and TRBJ2-7; TRBD1 matches 7 bases. The germline CDR1 and CDR2 sequences are DFQATT and SNEGSKA (reference sequence). Trimming took 8 bases from V and 0 from J; bases not matched to a gene: 4. CDR3 length: 12 residues. The CDR3 sequence is CSTGQDSYEQYF. CDR3 sequence (DNA): TGCAGTACCGGACAGGACTCCTACGAGCAGTACTTC.

This clonotype was recorded a few times. The chain recombines TRBV20-1 with TRBJ2-2; 8 bases map to TRBD1. The CDR3 is made up of 13 amino acids. CDR1 and CDR2 from the germline V gene are DFQATT and SNEGSKA (reference sequence). The CDR3 protein is CSVDRGHTGELFF. CDR3 DNA sequence: TGCAGCGTTGACAGGGGTCACACCGGGGAGCTGTTTTTT.

This sequence joins TRBV20-1 and TRBJ2-3, with 13 nucleotides matching TRBD2. Germline V gene data show CDR1 as DFQATT and CDR2 as SNEGSKA (reference sequence). CDR3 length: 18 residues. V lost 0 bases, J lost 0 bases, and 6 bases stayed unmatched. The CDR3 sequence is CSARDQWGLAGSTDTQYF. The DNA for the CDR3 is TGCAGTGCTAGAGATCAATGGGGACTAGCGGGGAGCACAGATACGCAGTATTTT.

The chain combines TRBV4-2 with TRBJ2-2; a weak D match, TRBD1 (5 bases). V shed 0 bases and J shed 4 bases, with 6 bases lying between them. This CDR3 spans 14 amino acids. Germline-derived CDR1 and CDR2 are LGHNA and YNFKEQ. The CDR3 nucleotides are TGTGCCAGCAGCCAAGAAGGGGTCACCGGGGAGCTGTTTTTT. Translated: CASSQEGVTGELFF.

This clonotype was seen more than once but under ten times. The chain uses TRBV7-2 and TRBJ2-2; D perhaps matches TRBD1 (6 bases). CDR3 length equals 14 residues. Germline loops: CDR1 SGHTA, CDR2 FQGNSA. Trimming shortened V by 6 bases and J by 4 bases, and 12 bases separated the two germline ends. CDR3 sequence reads: CASSLLRGTGELFF. CDR3 nucleotides: TGTGCCAGCAGTCTACTCAGGGGCACCGGGGAGCTGTTTTTT.

The rearrangement links TRBV30 to TRBJ2-2, with D perhaps matching TRBD2 (6 bases). CDR3 size: 14 residues. The germline V gene has CDR1 GTSNPN and CDR2 SVGIG (reference sequence). The V and J ends lost 8 bases and 4 bases respectively, with 17 bases between them. The CDR3, as DNA: TGTGCCGCACGACGGGGGACGGTCACCGGGGAGCTGTTTTTT. Its protein product is CAARRGTVTGELFF.

The V call is TRBV7-2, the J call TRBJ1-1; D ambiguous. The CDR3 extends over 13 amino acids. Germline values: CDR1 SGHTA, CDR2 FQGNSA. Trimming removed 5 bases at V and 4 bases at J, with 11 bases between. In DNA, the CDR3 is TGTGCCAGCAGCGTCGCCGTCGCCACTGAAGCTTTCTTT. Amino acid sequence: CASSVAVATEAFF.

The chain combines TRBV7-3 with TRBJ2-2, with a weak D call TRBD2 (5 bases). The V gene lost 2 bases and the J gene lost 4 bases, with 11 bases spanning the gap. CDR1 is SGHTA and CDR2 is FQGTGA in the germline V gene. The CDR3 is 15 residues long. The CDR3 reads CASSLEGWGTGELFF. The CDR3 coding sequence is TGTGCCAGCAGCTTAGAGGGTTGGGGCACCGGGGAGCTGTTTTTT. Based on the CDR3 plus reference TRBV7-3 and TRBJ2-2, the full variable domain is GAGVSQTPSNKVTEKGKYVELRCDPISGHTALYWYRQSLGQGPEFLIYFQGTGAADDSGLPNDRFFAVRPEGSVSTLKIQRTERGDSAVYLCASSLEGWGTGELFFGEGSRLTVL.

This clonotype was seen a handful of times. The chain combines TRBV7-2 with TRBJ2-3; the match to TRBD2 covers 8 bases. The CDR3 is made up of 17 amino acids. The junction had 7 bases not matched to a gene; V was cut back by 1 base and J by 1 base. The germline V gene has CDR1 SGHTA and CDR2 FQGNSA. The CDR3 coding sequence is TGTGCCAGCAGCTTAGGCCTGGGGCGGGGGGGCACAGATACGCAGTATTTT. The encoded protein is CASSLGLGRGGTDTQYF.

The chain joins TRBV4-1 to TRBJ2-1, with TRBD2 matching 9 bases. With V trimmed by 6 bases and J by 4 bases, 4 bases remained unmatched. Germline CDR1 is MGHRA and CDR2 is YSYEKL. There are 14 residues in the CDR3. CDR3 protein: CASRPSGVYNEQFF. CDR3 DNA sequence: TGCGCCAGCAGACCTAGCGGGGTATACAATGAGCAGTTCTTC.

The sample holds a few counts of this clonotype. The V call is TRBV18, the J call TRBJ2-7; 9 nucleotides agree with TRBD2. Germline loops: CDR1 KGHSH, CDR2 LQKENI. This CDR3 contains 12 residues. CDR3 in amino acids: CASSPPLGLAIV. CDR3 sequence (DNA): TGTGCCAGCTCACCACCGTTGGGACTAGCAATCGTC.